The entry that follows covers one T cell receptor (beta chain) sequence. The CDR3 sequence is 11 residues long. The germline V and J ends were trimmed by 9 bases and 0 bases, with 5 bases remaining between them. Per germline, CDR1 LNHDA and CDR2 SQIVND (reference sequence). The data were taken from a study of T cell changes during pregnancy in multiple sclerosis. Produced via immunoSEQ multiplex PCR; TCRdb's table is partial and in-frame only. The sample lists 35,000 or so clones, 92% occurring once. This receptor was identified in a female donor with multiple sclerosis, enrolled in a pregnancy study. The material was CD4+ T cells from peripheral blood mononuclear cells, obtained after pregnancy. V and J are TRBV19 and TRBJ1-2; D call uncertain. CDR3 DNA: TGTGCCAGCCGGTCTAACTATGGCTACACCTTC. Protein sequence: CASRSNYGYTF.